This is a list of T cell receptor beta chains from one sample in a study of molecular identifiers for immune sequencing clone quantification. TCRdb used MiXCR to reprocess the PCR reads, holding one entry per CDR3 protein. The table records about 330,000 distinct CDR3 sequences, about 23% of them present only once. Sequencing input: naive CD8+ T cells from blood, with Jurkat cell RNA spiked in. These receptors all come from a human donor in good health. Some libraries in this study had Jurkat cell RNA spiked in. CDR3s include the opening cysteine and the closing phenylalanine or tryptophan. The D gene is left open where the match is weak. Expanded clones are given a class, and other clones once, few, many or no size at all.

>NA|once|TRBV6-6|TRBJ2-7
CAGSDPTSLYEQYF
TGTGCCGGCAGTGACCCGACAAGTCTCTACGAGCAGTACTTC
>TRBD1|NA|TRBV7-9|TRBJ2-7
CASCWGTEGVEQYF
TGTGCCAGCTGCTGGGGGACAGAGGGAGTCGAGCAGTACTTC
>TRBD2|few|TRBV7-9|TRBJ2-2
CASSLTSGANTGELFF
TGTGCCAGCAGCTTAACTAGCGGCGCGAACACCGGGGAGCTGTTTTTT
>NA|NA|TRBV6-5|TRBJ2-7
CASSYSNLFYEQYF
TGTGCCAGCAGTTACTCGAATTTGTTCTACGAGCAGTACTTC
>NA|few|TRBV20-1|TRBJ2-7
CSARDRAVSADYEQYF
TGCAGTGCTAGAGATCGGGCCGTGAGCGCGGACTACGAGCAGTACTTC
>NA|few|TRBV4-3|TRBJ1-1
CASSQRTGTEAFF
TGCGCCAGCAGCCAACGGACGGGGACTGAAGCTTTCTTT
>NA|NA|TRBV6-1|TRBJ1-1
CASSEWGNSAEAFF
TGTGCCAGCAGTGAATGGGGGAATAGCGCTGAAGCTTTCTTT
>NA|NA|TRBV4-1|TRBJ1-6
CASSLRDVENSPLHF
TGCGCCAGCAGCCTCAGGGACGTAGAGAATTCACCCCTCCACTTT
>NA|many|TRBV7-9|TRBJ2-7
CASSLAAVAYEQYF
TGTGCCAGCAGCTTAGCCGCCGTGGCCTACGAGCAGTACTTC
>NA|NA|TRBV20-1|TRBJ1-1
CSARAPSVWMNTEAFF
TGCAGTGCTAGAGCCCCTAGTGTATGGATGAACACTGAAGCTTTCTTT
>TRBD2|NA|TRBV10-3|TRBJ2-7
CAITRGDYEQYF
TGTGCCATCACCCGGGGGGACTACGAGCAGTACTTC
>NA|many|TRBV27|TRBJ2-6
CASSLLGGSGANVLTF
TGTGCCAGCAGTTTATTAGGGGGTTCTGGGGCCAACGTCCTGACTTTC
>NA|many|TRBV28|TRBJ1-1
CASTGGQYMNTEAFF
TGTGCCAGCACAGGCGGACAGTACATGAACACTGAAGCTTTCTTT
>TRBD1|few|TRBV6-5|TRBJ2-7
CASSYFSTGVYEQYF
TGTGCCAGCAGTTACTTCTCGACAGGGGTCTACGAGCAGTACTTC
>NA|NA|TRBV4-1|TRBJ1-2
CASSQEGGGIRYGYTF
TGCGCCAGCAGCCAAGAGGGAGGTGGGATTCGGTATGGCTACACCTTC
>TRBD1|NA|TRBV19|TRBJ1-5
CASSPGQGVNLPQHF
TGTGCCAGTAGTCCGGGACAGGGGGTTAATCTGCCCCAGCATTTT
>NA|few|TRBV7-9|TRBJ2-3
CASSLLGIDSPKDTQYF
TGTGCCAGCAGCTTACTCGGGATCGACTCCCCAAAGGATACGCAGTATTTT
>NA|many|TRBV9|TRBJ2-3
CASSVGPQSADTQYF
TGTGCCAGCAGCGTAGGTCCCCAAAGCGCAGATACGCAGTATTTT
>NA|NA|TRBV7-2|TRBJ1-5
CASSLGVGAGQPQHF
TGTGCCAGCAGCTTGGGCGTGGGGGCAGGGCAGCCCCAGCATTTT
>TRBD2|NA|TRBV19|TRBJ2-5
CASSPEGVAGGLLETQYF
TGTGCCAGTAGTCCCGAAGGGGTAGCGGGGGGCCTTCTAGAGACCCAGTACTTC
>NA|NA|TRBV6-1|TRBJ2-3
CASIPLISDTQYF
TGTGCCAGCATACCGCTTATATCAGATACGCAGTATTTT
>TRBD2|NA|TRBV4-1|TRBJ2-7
CASSQGTSPYEQYF
TGCGCCAGCAGCCAAGGGACTAGCCCTTACGAGCAGTACTTC
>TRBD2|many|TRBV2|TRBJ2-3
CASSELAADTQYF
TGTGCCAGCAGTGAACTAGCGGCAGATACGCAGTATTTT
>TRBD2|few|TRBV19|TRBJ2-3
CASSSLAGVADTQYF
TGTGCCAGTAGCTCACTAGCGGGAGTGGCAGATACGCAGTATTTT
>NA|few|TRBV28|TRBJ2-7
CASSIPTSGTYEQYF
TGTGCCAGCAGCATCCCCACCAGTGGGACGTACGAGCAGTACTTC
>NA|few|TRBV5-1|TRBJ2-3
CASSQWLQLTDTQYF
TGCGCCAGCAGCCAGTGGTTACAGTTGACAGATACGCAGTATTTT
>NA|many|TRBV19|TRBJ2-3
CASSIIGASTDTQYF
TGTGCCAGTAGTATAATAGGAGCATCCACAGATACGCAGTATTTT
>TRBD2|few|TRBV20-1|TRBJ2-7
CSARPLAEGSYEQYF
TGCAGTGCTAGACCTCTAGCGGAGGGGTCCTACGAGCAGTACTTC
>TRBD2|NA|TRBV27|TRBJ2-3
CASNRDYSTDTQYF
TGTGCCAGCAACCGGGACTACAGCACAGATACGCAGTATTTT
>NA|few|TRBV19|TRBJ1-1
CASSIIVNTEAFF
TGTGCCAGTAGTATAATTGTGAACACTGAAGCTTTCTTT
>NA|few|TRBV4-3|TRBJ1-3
CASSQERNAWVGPGNTIYF
TGCGCCAGCAGCCAAGAACGTAACGCCTGGGTCGGCCCTGGAAACACCATATATTTT
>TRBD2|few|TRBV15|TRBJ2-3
CATSRGLAGGQSTDTQYF
TGTGCCACCAGCAGAGGGCTAGCGGGGGGCCAGAGCACAGATACGCAGTATTTT
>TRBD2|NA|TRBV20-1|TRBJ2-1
CSASPLLATFTEQFF
TGCAGTGCTAGTCCCCTACTAGCGACGTTTACTGAGCAGTTCTTC
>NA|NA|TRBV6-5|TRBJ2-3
CASSYSRFPDTQYF
TGTGCCAGCAGTTACTCGAGATTCCCAGATACGCAGTATTTT
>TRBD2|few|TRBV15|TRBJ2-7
CATSRGPGLAGVWSYEQYF
TGTGCCACCAGCAGAGGCCCGGGACTAGCGGGAGTCTGGTCCTACGAGCAGTACTTC